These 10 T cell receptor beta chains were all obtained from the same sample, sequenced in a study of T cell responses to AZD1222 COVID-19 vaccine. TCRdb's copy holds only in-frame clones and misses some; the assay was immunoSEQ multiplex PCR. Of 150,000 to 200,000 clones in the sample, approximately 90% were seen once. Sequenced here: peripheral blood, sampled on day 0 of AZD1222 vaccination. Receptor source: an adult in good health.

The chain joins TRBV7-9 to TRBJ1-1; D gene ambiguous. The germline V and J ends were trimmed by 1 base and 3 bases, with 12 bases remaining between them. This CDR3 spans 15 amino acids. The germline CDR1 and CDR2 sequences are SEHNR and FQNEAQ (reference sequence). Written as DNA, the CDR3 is TGTGCCAGCAGCTTAGTGGTCGGGGAGGACACTGAAGCTTTCTTT. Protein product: CASSLVVGEDTEAFF.

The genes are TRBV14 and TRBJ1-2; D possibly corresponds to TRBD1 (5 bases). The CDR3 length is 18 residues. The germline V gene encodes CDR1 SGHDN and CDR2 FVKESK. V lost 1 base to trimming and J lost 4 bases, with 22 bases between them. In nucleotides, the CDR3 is TGTGCCAGCAGCCAAGGAATTTTAGAGACAGCTGGGGGCTATGGCTACACCTTC. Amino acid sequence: CASSQGILETAGGYGYTF.

The DNA for the CDR3 is TGTGCCAGCAGCCTCTCGGCCCCGAGGGGCTACACCTTC. Residues: CASSLSAPRGYTF. This sequence joins TRBV28 and TRBJ1-2; D unresolved. The V end lost 6 bases, the J end lost 8 bases, and 16 bases lay between the germline ends. This CDR3 is 13 amino acids long. Per germline, CDR1 MDHEN and CDR2 SYDVKM.

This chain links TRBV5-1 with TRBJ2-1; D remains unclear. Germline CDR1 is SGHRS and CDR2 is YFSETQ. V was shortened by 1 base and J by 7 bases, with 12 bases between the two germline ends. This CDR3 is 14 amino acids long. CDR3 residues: CASSLMAALNEQFF. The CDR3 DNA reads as TGCGCCAGCAGCTTGATGGCGGCTTTGAATGAGCAGTTCTTC.

CDR3: CASSQGYWDIKPYEQYF. CDR3 DNA sequence: TGTGCCAGCAGCCAAGGCTACTGGGACATCAAACCCTACGAGCAGTACTTC. The rearrangement joins TRBV3-1 (or the pseudogene TRBV3-2) to TRBJ2-7, with D tentatively TRBD1 (6 bases). V lost 1 base, J lost 2 bases, and 18 bases lay in between. The CDR3 is 17 residues long. CDR1 LGHDT and CDR2 YNNKEL come from the germline V gene (reference sequence).

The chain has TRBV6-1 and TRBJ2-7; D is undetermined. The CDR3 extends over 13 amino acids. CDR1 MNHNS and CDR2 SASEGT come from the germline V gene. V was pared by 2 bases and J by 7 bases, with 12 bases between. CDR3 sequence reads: CASSEFPSGEQYF. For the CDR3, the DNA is TGTGCCAGCAGTGAATTCCCTAGTGGGGAGCAGTACTTC.

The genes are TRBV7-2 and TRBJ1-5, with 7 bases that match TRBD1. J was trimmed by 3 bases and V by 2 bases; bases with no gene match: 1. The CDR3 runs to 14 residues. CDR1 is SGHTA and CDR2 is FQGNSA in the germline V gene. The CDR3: CASSLTGDNQPQHF. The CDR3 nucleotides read TGTGCCAGCAGCTTAACAGGGGACAATCAGCCCCAGCATTTT.

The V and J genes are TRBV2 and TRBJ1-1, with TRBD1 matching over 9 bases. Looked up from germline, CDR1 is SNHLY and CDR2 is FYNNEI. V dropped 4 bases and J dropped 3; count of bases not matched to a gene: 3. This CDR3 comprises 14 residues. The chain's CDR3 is CASSGTGVYTEAFF. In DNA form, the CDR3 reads TGTGCCAGCAGTGGGACAGGGGTTTACACTGAAGCTTTCTTT.

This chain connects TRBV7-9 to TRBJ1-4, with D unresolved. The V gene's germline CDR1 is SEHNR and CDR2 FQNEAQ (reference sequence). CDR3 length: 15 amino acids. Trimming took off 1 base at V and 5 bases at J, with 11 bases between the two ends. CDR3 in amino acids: CASSLGEGQNEKLFF. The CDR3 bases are TGTGCCAGCAGCTTAGGCGAGGGCCAAAATGAAAAACTGTTTTTT.

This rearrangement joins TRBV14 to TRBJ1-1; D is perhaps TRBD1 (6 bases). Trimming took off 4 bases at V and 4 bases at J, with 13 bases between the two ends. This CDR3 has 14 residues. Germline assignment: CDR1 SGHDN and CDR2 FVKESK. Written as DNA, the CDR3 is TGTGCCAGCAGCCGACACAGGGACGGCACTGAAGCTTTCTTT. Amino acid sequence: CASSRHRDGTEAFF.